Following are 9 T cell receptor beta chains from one sample sequenced in a study of technical replicates of blood from a few donors (dated by TCRdb to about 2017). Libraries came from the immunoSEQ multiplex PCR assay. TCRdb re-hosts the immuneACCESS table, in-frame sequences only. Its copies lack some clones; in the studies checked, an unresolved V gene accounts for under half of them, and the cause for the rest is not known. Within this sample are approximately 60,000 clones, with approximately 84% of them counted one time only. The ten largest clonotypes hold about 5.1% of the sample. Sequenced: PBMCs. Receptors originate from a human donor in good health. Some clones in this sample may be carry-over from other donors' samples.

This clone was observed a single time. The chain couples TRBV19 to TRBJ2-6, with TRBD2 matching 7 bases. Germline trimming cut 6 bases from V and 0 bases from J; bases unmatched to any gene: 11. Germline CDR1 LNHDA, CDR2 SQIVND (reference sequence). The CDR3 loop spans 18 amino acids. CDR3 region: CASSWGGPGSSGANVLTF. The CDR3 DNA reads TGTGCCAGTAGCTGGGGGGGTCCGGGGAGCTCTGGGGCCAACGTCCTGACTTTC.

This clone was seen a few times. The rearrangement links TRBV6-6 to TRBJ2-2; a possible D gene is TRBD1 (5 bases). The CDR3 sequence is 14 residues long. V lost 2 bases and J 3 bases, leaving 7 bases between the germline ends. Germline values: CDR1 MNHNY, CDR2 SVGAGI (reference sequence). CDR3 protein: CASSYVRDTGELFF. Here the CDR3 DNA reads TGTGCCAGCAGTTACGTCAGGGACACCGGGGAGCTGTTTTTT.

As concerns this clone: The sample holds other DNA sequences that translate to the same CDR3. This chain joins TRBV6-1 and TRBJ2-7; no reliable D call. V was shortened by 2 bases and J by 3 bases, with 5 bases between the two germline ends. There are 12 residues in the CDR3. CDR1 is MNHNS and CDR2 is SASEGT in the germline V gene. CDR3 protein: CASSEPGYEQYF. The CDR3 DNA sequence: TGTGCCAGCAGTGAACCAGGCTACGAGCAGTACTTC.

The chain is built from TRBV5-6 and TRBJ2-7; 7 bases are a match to TRBD1. V was clipped by 2 bases and J by 6 bases; unmatched bases: 2. This CDR3 contains 12 residues. The V gene's germline CDR1 is SGHDT and CDR2 YYEEEE. DNA for the CDR3: TGTGCCAGCAGCTTTGACAGGGTCGAGCAGTACTTC. This encodes CASSFDRVEQYF.

The rearrangement joins TRBV10-3 to TRBJ2-4; a possible D gene is TRBD1 (6 bases). CDR1 and CDR2 (germline): ENHRY, SYGVKD. Trimming left V 2 bases short and J 2 bases short, with 13 bases between. This CDR3 contains 16 residues. DNA of the CDR3: TGTGCCATCAGTGAGGCAGGGGATGTGACCAAAAACATTCAGTACTTC. Its protein is CAISEAGDVTKNIQYF.

The J gene is TRBJ2-2, the V gene TRBV4-3; a weak D match, TRBD2 (6 bases). This CDR3 has 18 amino acids. Germline-derived CDR1 and CDR2 are LGHNA and YSLEER. Trimming stripped 2 bases from V and 4 bases from J, with 20 bases between. CDR3 sequence (DNA): TGCGCCAGCAGCCAACTCAAGGGCCTAGCGTCGATCACCGGGGAGCTGTTTTTT. Its protein product is CASSQLKGLASITGELFF.

V gene TRBV12-5 combines with J gene TRBJ2-2; TRBD2 might be the D (5 bases). In germline, CDR1 is LGHNT, CDR2 FRNRAP. Trimming stripped 1 base from V and 4 bases from J, with 7 bases between. The CDR3 consists of 14 residues. The CDR3 sequence is CASGLGTLTGELFF. CDR3 sequence (DNA): TGTGCTAGTGGTTTGGGGACTCTCACCGGGGAGCTGTTTTTT.

The rearrangement links TRBV5-1 to TRBJ1-1, with D perhaps matching TRBD1 (5 bases). V was shortened by 4 bases and J by 0 bases, with 16 bases between the two germline ends. Germline V lookup: CDR1 SGHRS, CDR2 YFSETQ. This CDR3 contains 16 residues. CDR3 sequence reads: CASSPGTTGMNTEAFF. Written as DNA, the CDR3 is TGCGCCAGCAGCCCCGGGACTACGGGAATGAACACTGAAGCTTTCTTT.

This clone showed up just a few times. V gene TRBV10-2 combines with J gene TRBJ1-1; D remains unclear. V was clipped by 3 bases and J by 1 base, with 6 bases between them. Germline values: CDR1 WSHSY, CDR2 SAAADI. The CDR3 contains 13 residues. CDR3 nucleotide sequence: TGCGCCAGCAGTGATGCGGAGAACACTGAAGCTTTCTTT. Translation: CASSDAENTEAFF.